This is a list of T cell receptor beta chains from one sample in a study of spatial heterogeneity in lung cancer. TCRdb processed the 5' RACE reads anew with MiXCR; each CDR3 protein has one entry. The sample carries 30,000 to 45,000 distinct CDR3 sequences, less than 8.5% recorded once. The sample in question was PBMCs, obtained at surgery. Receptors were obtained from a female donor with early-stage non-small cell lung cancer. The CDR3 runs from the conserved cysteine through the conserved F or W. The D gene is left open where the match is weak. Size is omitted from some rows. Given values are once, few, many or a class for expanded clones.

TRBJ2-5,15,TRBV6-5,TRBD2,many,TGTGCCAGCCGATCGGCTGGGAGGGCCCAAGAGACCCAGTACTTC,CASRSAGRAQETQYF
TRBJ1-2,11,TRBV7-9,NA,many,TGTGCCAGCGGGGGGGTCTATGGCTACACCTTC,CASGGVYGYTF
TRBJ2-2,14,TRBV20-1,NA,few,TGCAGTGCTAAATTTCCCCCGAACACCGGGGAGCTGTTTTTT,CSAKFPPNTGELFF
TRBJ2-2,14,TRBV6-6,NA,many,TGTGCCAGCAGTACCACAGGGTTGGCCGGGGAGCTGTTTTTT,CASSTTGLAGELFF
TRBJ1-1,16,TRBV5-1,TRBD1,many,TGCGCCAGCAGCTTAGCCCCACAGGGGATGAACACTGAAGCTTTCTTT,CASSLAPQGMNTEAFF
TRBJ2-3,14,TRBV6-6,NA,many,TGTGCCAGCAGTTACGGGGGGCTGGCAGATACGCAGTATTTT,CASSYGGLADTQYF
TRBJ1-6,12,TRBV20-1,NA,many,TGCAGTGCTAGAGATCCCAATTCACCCCTCCACTTT,CSARDPNSPLHF
TRBJ2-5,14,TRBV13,NA,NA,TGTGCCAGCAGCTTCATGGGAGACCAAGAGACCCAGTACTTC,CASSFMGDQETQYF
TRBJ2-1,14,TRBV27,NA,many,TGTGCCAGCAGTTTTCTAGGGCCAGGGAATGAGCAGTTCTTC,CASSFLGPGNEQFF
TRBJ2-1,18,TRBV7-9,TRBD2,many,TGTGCCAGCAGCGCGGTCTTAGCGGGGGTCGTGGGGTACAATGAGCAGTTCTTC,CASSAVLAGVVGYNEQFF
TRBJ2-1,14,TRBV11-3,NA,few,TGTGCCAGCAGCTTAGATCTAGCGAACAATGAGCAGTTCTTC,CASSLDLANNEQFF
TRBJ2-7,13,TRBV19,TRBD2,many,TGTGCCAGTAGCCAAGGACTAGCTTACGAGCAGTACTTC,CASSQGLAYEQYF
TRBJ2-7,14,TRBV29-1,NA,NA,TGCAGCGTGGTGGGGGGACAGCTCTCCTACGAGCAGTACTTC,CSVVGGQLSYEQYF
TRBJ1-5,14,TRBV20-1,NA,few,TGCAGTGCTACAGGCATGTGGCCAAATCAGCCCCAGCATTTT,CSATGMWPNQPQHF
TRBJ2-7,13,TRBV20-1,NA,NA,TGCAGTGCCCCGGGGGGACAGGCCTACGAGCAGTACTTC,CSAPGGQAYEQYF
TRBJ2-5,12,TRBV7-2,NA,few,TGTGCCAGCAGCGCACAGACAGAGACCCAGTACTTC,CASSAQTETQYF
TRBJ2-5,14,TRBV6-6,TRBD1,many,TGTGCCAGCAGCTTGGACAGGGGCGGGGAGACCCAGTACTTC,CASSLDRGGETQYF
TRBJ2-1,15,TRBV18,NA,many,TGTGCCAGCTCACCACTTGCGGGGACCTACAATGAGCAGTTCTTC,CASSPLAGTYNEQFF
TRBJ2-3,15,TRBV6-2/TRBV6-3,TRBD2,many,TGTGCCAGCAGTTACCGGGGGGGGTTTTTGCGTACGCAGTATTTT,CASSYRGGFLRTQYF
TRBJ1-5,14,TRBV19,NA,few,TGTGCCAGTAGTTTCGACAGGATGGATCAGCCCCAGCATTTT,CASSFDRMDQPQHF
TRBJ2-7,18,TRBV6-5,TRBD2,few,TGTGCCAGCAGTTACTCGATCTCGACTAGCGGGACCTCCTACGAGCAGTACTTC,CASSYSISTSGTSYEQYF
TRBJ2-4,15,TRBV18,NA,NA,TGTGCCAGCTCATCGACAGCTCTAGCCAAAAACATTCAGTACTTC,CASSSTALAKNIQYF
TRBJ1-1,15,TRBV20-1,NA,NA,TGCAGTGCTAGAGATTATGGGCCGGGGATCGCTGAAGCTTTCTTT,CSARDYGPGIAEAFF
TRBJ2-3,14,TRBV6-6,TRBD2,many,TGTGCCAGCCGTCGGGGGGGCAGCACAGATACGCAGTATTTT,CASRRGGSTDTQYF
TRBJ2-3,16,TRBV4-3,TRBD2,many,TGCGCCAGCAGCCCATCCAGTAGCGGGAGGACAGATACGCAGTATTTT,CASSPSSSGRTDTQYF
TRBJ2-5,16,TRBV5-1,TRBD2,many,TGCGCCAGCAGCCCTCTGACTAGCGGGAGCCAAGAGACCCAGTACTTC,CASSPLTSGSQETQYF
TRBJ2-2,17,TRBV4-3,TRBD2,many,TGCGCCAGCAGCACCCGCACTAGCGGGAGAAACACCGGGGAGCTGTTTTTT,CASSTRTSGRNTGELFF